The clone carrying this TCR beta chain was picked up many times. CD4+CD45RO+CD25- cells were isolated as memory CD4+ T cells. After constant-region reverse-primer amplification, full-length variable regions underwent semi-nested PCR with Nested Universal Primer A. TCRdb reprocessed the 5' RACE reads with MiXCR, giving one entry per CDR3 protein. The repertoire includes roughly 64,000 distinct CDR3 sequences, roughly 23% of them detected once, and just under 3% sits in the top ten. Trimming removed 4 bases at V and 6 bases at J, with 7 bases between. CDR3 length: 11 residues. Germline loops: CDR1 SQVTM, CDR2 ANQGSEA.

The material sequenced was memory CD4+ T cells sorted from a lymph node. Regarding subset: memory CD4+ T cells, CD4+CD45RO+CD25-. The receptor's source is a female donor with breast cancer. This chain links TRBV29-1 with TRBJ2-1; D may be TRBD2 (6 bases). Here the CDR3 reads CSVGGLNEQFF. The CDR3 DNA is TGCAGCGTTGGGGGACTCAATGAGCAGTTCTTC.